Listed here is a single TCR beta chain. Its matching antigen is unknown. This record belongs to a study of shared clonotypes between healthy human individuals. Points from the study as a whole: Sequencing depth was a factor that was expected to affect clonotype sharing among donors. Even with large depth, rarefaction showed that sorted-subset sequencing was incomplete. Lower generation probabilities were found for non-shared clonotypes than for those shared by all four donors.

CDR1 and CDR2 from the germline V gene are SEHNR and FQNEAQ (reference sequence). This CDR3 is 13 amino acids long. Trimming shortened V by 1 base and J by 5 bases, and 8 bases separated the two germline ends. Terminally differentiated effector memory CD45RA+ cells were excluded from the naive CD8 cells, which were CD45RO-negative and positively selected for CCR7. Per sorted-subset replicate PCR, input was around 220 ng DNA, representing around 28,000 T cell genomes. TCRdb's table, derived via immunoSEQ multiplex PCR, lists solely in-frame clones and lacks some. The sample yields hundreds of thousands of clones, 95% to 96% seen once.

This chain uses TRBV7-9 with TRBJ2-5; no firm D call. The clonotype originates from a woman aged 30 to 39 in good health. The sequenced material came from naive CD8+ T cells sorted from blood. CDR3 DNA sequence: TGTGCCAGCAGCTTAGGTAGTCCCGAGACCCAGTACTTC. It encodes CASSLGSPETQYF.